The rows below give T cell receptor beta chains drawn from one sample of a study of neurological immune-mediated disorders. TCRdb analysed the 5' RACE reads with MiXCR anew, one entry per CDR3 protein. The table lists over 35,000 distinct CDR3 sequences, roughly 4.1% of them singletons. Sequenced input: PBMCs. The receptors shown here come from a woman aged 60-75 years with multiple sclerosis. Both conserved end residues are part of each CDR3. D genes are given only for firm matches. Only some rows state a clone size, as once, few, many or a class for expanded clones.

clone_size j_call v_call d_call cdr3_aa cdr3_nt
many TRBJ2-6 TRBV7-9 . CASSEGGANVLTF TGTGCCAGCAGCGAAGGCGGGGCCAACGTCCTGACTTTC
many TRBJ2-3 TRBV4-3 TRBD2 CASSQDSLERAGGSDTQYF TGCGCCAGCAGCCAAGATTCCCTGGAGCGAGCGGGGGGATCAGATACGCAGTATTTT
. TRBJ2-3 TRBV2 . CASSDPLSDTQYF TGTGCCAGCAGCGACCCACTCTCAGATACGCAGTATTTT
. TRBJ2-1 TRBV12-3/TRBV12-4 TRBD2 CASSRRLAGGEFF TGTGCCAGCAGTCGCAGACTAGCGGGAGGAGAGTTCTTC
few TRBJ1-5 TRBV29-1 . CSVRQSRNQPQNF TGCAGCGTTCGACAGTCCCGCAATCAGCCCCAGAATTTT
few TRBJ1-2 TRBV12-3/TRBV12-4 TRBD1 CASSPTGDYGYTF TGTGCCAGCAGTCCCACAGGGGACTATGGCTACACCTTC
many TRBJ2-7 TRBV6-1 . CASRDGVTYEQYF TGTGCCAGCCGGGACGGCGTGACCTACGAGCAGTACTTC
many TRBJ2-7 TRBV12-3/TRBV12-4 TRBD2 CASSFSGGAYEQYF TGTGCCAGCAGTTTCAGCGGGGGGGCCTACGAGCAGTACTTC
few TRBJ1-4 TRBV7-2 . CASSLSVNNEKLFF TGTGCCAGCAGCTTATCTGTGAATAATGAAAAACTGTTTTTT
many TRBJ2-2 TRBV4-3 . CASSPTDRNTGELFF TGCGCCAGCAGCCCGACGGACAGAAACACCGGGGAGCTGTTTTTT
many TRBJ1-1 TRBV5-1 . CASSLLLNTEAFF TGCGCCAGCAGCTTGTTATTGAACACTGAAGCTTTCTTT
many TRBJ2-1 TRBV20-1 . CSAPRERFSGEQFF TGCAGTGCTCCCCGGGAGCGATTTAGTGGTGAGCAGTTCTTC
. TRBJ1-5 TRBV20-1 TRBD1 CSARDRGGGNQPQHF TGCAGTGCTAGAGATCGAGGGGGCGGCAATCAGCCCCAGCATTTT
many TRBJ2-7 TRBV5-1 TRBD2 CASSQRTSGRSYEQYF TGCGCCAGCAGCCAAAGGACTAGCGGAAGATCCTACGAGCAGTACTTC
many TRBJ1-2 TRBV27 TRBD1 CASSSQGAYGYTF TGTGCCAGCAGTTCCCAGGGGGCCTATGGCTACACCTTC
. TRBJ2-3 TRBV27 TRBD2 CASSSPGLALYF TGTGCCAGCAGTTCTCCGGGACTAGCATTGTATTTT
. TRBJ1-5 TRBV20-1 TRBD1 CSASVRQGPYSNQPQHF TGCAGTGCTAGTGTCCGACAGGGGCCATATAGCAATCAGCCCCAGCATTTT
many TRBJ1-3 TRBV20-1 . CSARDSSGNTIYF TGCAGTGCTAGGGACAGCTCTGGAAACACCATATATTTT
many TRBJ2-3 TRBV9 . CASSVGLARLDTQYF TGTGCCAGCAGCGTGGGGCTTGCTCGACTGGATACGCAGTATTTT
medium-sized TRBJ1-2 TRBV24-1 . CATSEDSFYGYTF TGTGCCACCAGTGAGGACAGCTTCTATGGCTACACCTTC
. TRBJ2-3 TRBV7-2 TRBD1 CASRAGTASTDTQYF TGTGCCAGCAGGGCCGGGACAGCTAGCACAGATACGCAGTATTTT